A selection of T cell receptor beta chains follows, all from one sample in a study of cytomegalovirus exposure and HLA in healthy donors. Sequencing was performed with immunoSEQ multiplex PCR; in TCRdb, only in-frame clones are kept and a portion is missing. The data contain roughly 180,000 clones, approximately 85% of them seen just once; the ten biggest clones take up roughly 1.5%. Specimen: PBMCs. The source is a girl under 18 in good health and CMV-seropositive. CDR3s leave out the opening cysteine and the closing phenylalanine or tryptophan. Expanded clones are given a class, and other clones once, few, many or no size at all.

v_call clone_size cdr3_length cdr3_aa
TRBV6-5 NA 13 ASRQDRGGLYEQY
TRBV7-6 once 14 ASSLAGQPPYNEQF
TRBV18 NA 13 ASSLAGLSSYEQY
TRBV4-3 NA 14 ASSQGWSSGANVLT
TRBV29-1 NA 13 SVGGGVPSTDTQY
TRBV7-9 NA 12 ASSLAEINYGYT
TRBV7-9 NA 9 ASSRGETQY
TRBV27 NA 13 ASRLQTGANSPLH
TRBV18 few 13 ASSLEPAGANVLT
TRBV5-1 NA 11 ASSLAAKETQY
TRBV5-1 few 12 ASSLGLAGDTQY
TRBV2 NA 12 ASRERGGTDTQY
TRBV11-3 NA 14 ASSRTSGGSTDTQY
TRBV10-1 NA 11 ASSEQGYTEAF
TRBV7-2 NA 9 ASSLRDTQY
TRBV6-6 NA 14 ASTPGQGEGYYGYT
TRBV19 NA 9 ASKEVDTQY
TRBV4-1 NA 11 ASSRGGGEEQY
TRBV4-1 few 14 ASSPLGLTTNEKLF
TRBV9 NA 15 ASSVAVSGGNTDTQY
TRBV2 NA 9 ASGLEDEQF
TRBV13 NA 11 ASSLRGIEGYT
TRBV5-6 few 12 ASSFPPRTYEQY
TRBV27 NA 14 ASSSPGLAGYNEQF
TRBV5-4 NA 12 ASSSGPFTDTQY
TRBV4-3 once 16 ASSQRRDRGVRQETQY
TRBV4-1 NA 15 ASSQEGRGFSGNTIY
TRBV4-3 NA 13 ASSQDGTGIRTLH
TRBV7-8 NA 12 ASSVYRLNTEAF
TRBV4-3 NA 16 ASSQARQGTSSGNTIY
TRBV7-2 NA 15 ASSFNATGFDNQPQH
TRBV7-2 NA 15 ASSLVGTSGSYNEQF
TRBV6-1 NA 19 ASSEGIWGTSGGKRYNEQF
TRBV7-2 NA 11 ASSLDSRETQY
TRBV15 once 15 ATSTGGGGGVQETQY
TRBV5-4 NA 13 ASSLAGNLGFPQY
TRBV11-3 NA 15 ASSLGNRGGADGELF
TRBV10-2 few 16 ASSESTFPRLGTDTQY
TRBV5-1 NA 12 ASSSEQGAYGYT
TRBV6-4 NA 12 ASSDLGGAGELF
TRBV7-2 few 13 ASSLGSAGQETQY
TRBV5-1 NA 12 ASSFSIGGETQY
TRBV5-1 few 13 ASSLGQTPNQPQH
TRBV27 NA 12 ASSPSGGTDTQY
TRBV23-1 NA 12 ASTQPGTAYEQY
TRBV18 NA 12 ASSPGLAGYEQY
TRBV5-1 NA 15 ASSLASASGSGNTIY